The 31 T cell receptor beta chains listed next were all sequenced from one sample in a study of blood T cells in healthy people across ages. It was with a sample-barcoded 5' primer and a J-beta primer mix that a second PCR of roughly 7 to 12 cycles was run. One entry per CDR3 protein results from TCRdb running MiXCR on the 5' RACE reads. The sample includes 660,000 or so distinct CDR3 sequences, approximately 50% of them seen just once. The sample comprised blood. These receptor sequences come from a man aged 55 to 70 in good health.

The rearrangement joins TRBV20-1 to TRBJ2-5; 9 bases are a match to TRBD2. Germline assignment: CDR1 DFQATT and CDR2 SNEGSKA (reference sequence). The CDR3 runs to 14 residues. CDR3 nucleotide sequence: TGCAGCGATAGGGGCAGCGGGGGGTTGGAGACCCAGTACTTC. Protein product: CSDRGSGGLETQYF.

This chain joins TRBV20-1 and TRBJ2-1; 8 bases map to TRBD2. The trim removed 3 bases at V and 6 bases at J, leaving 16 bases unmatched. CDR1 and CDR2 (germline): DFQATT, SNEGSKA (reference sequence). This CDR3 comprises 17 residues. The CDR3 sequence is CSASESRPGLGFNEQFF. CDR3 DNA: TGCAGTGCTAGCGAGTCTAGGCCGGGACTAGGGTTCAATGAGCAGTTCTTC.

The table lists this clonotype with many counts. The chain carries TRBV12-3 or TRBV12-4 and TRBJ2-5; no clear D gene. This CDR3 is 14 amino acids long. Trimming shortened V by 1 base and J by 0 bases, and 6 bases separated the two germline ends. CDR3 in DNA: TGTGCCAGCAGTTTAGGACGGAACCAAGAGACCCAGTACTTC. Its translation: CASSLGRNQETQYF.

J is TRBJ2-3 and V is TRBV20-1, with 13 bases aligning to TRBD2. The V gene's germline CDR1 is DFQATT and CDR2 SNEGSKA (reference sequence). The CDR3 runs 14 residues. The V and J ends lost 6 bases and 4 bases, in that order; junction bases with no gene match: 4. CDR3 sequence (DNA): TGCAGTGCGAGACTAGCGGGGGGATCAGATACGCAGTATTTT. It codes for CSARLAGGSDTQYF.

The rearrangement uses TRBV12-3 or TRBV12-4 and TRBJ1-1, with D unclear. This CDR3 comprises 14 residues. The V gene lost 3 bases and the J gene lost 0 bases, with 8 bases spanning the gap. CDR3 protein: CASSFSRMNTEAFF. As DNA, the CDR3 is TGTGCCAGCAGTTTCTCCCGAATGAACACTGAAGCTTTCTTT.

This chain links TRBV11-2 with TRBJ2-1; 8 bases align to TRBD1. From germline, CDR1 is SGHAT and CDR2 FQNNGV. Unmatched junction bases numbered 10, after V lost 4 bases and J lost 8 bases. This CDR3 contains 15 residues. CDR3 residues: CASSSETGARDEQFF. The CDR3 DNA is TGTGCCAGCAGCTCCGAGACAGGGGCCCGGGATGAGCAGTTCTTC. The complete variable domain, with remaining parts taken from reference TRBV11-2 and TRBJ2-1, reads EAGVAQSPRYKIIEKRQSVAFWCNPISGHATLYWYQQILGQGPKLLIQFQNNGVVDDSQLPKDRFSAERLKGVDSTLKIQPAKLEDSAVYLCASSSETGARDEQFFGPGTRLTVL.

This clonotype was observed many times. V usage is TRBV29-1 and J usage is TRBJ2-7; the match to TRBD1 covers 12 bases. J was trimmed by 6 bases and V by 7 bases; bases with no gene match: 4. This CDR3 is built from 12 residues. Germline V CDR1 and CDR2: SQVTM, ANQGSEA. CDR3 nucleotide sequence: TGCAGCGGTGGGACAGGGGGCGCCGAGCAGTACTTC. It is translated as CSGGTGGAEQYF.

V gene TRBV30 combines with J gene TRBJ2-4, with D perhaps given as TRBD1 or TRBD2 (5 bases each). The J call could be wrong; TRBJ2-5 is a better fit for the DNA end. The CDR3 is 13 amino acids. Germline assignment: CDR1 GTSNPN and CDR2 SVGIG (reference sequence). This chain's CDR3 is CAWSGGLQETQYF. CDR3 DNA sequence: TGTGCCTGGAGTGGGGGGTTGCAAGAGACCCAGTACTTC.

The chain is built from TRBV20-1 and TRBJ1-2; D not resolved. CDR1 is DFQATT and CDR2 is SNEGSKA in the germline V gene (reference sequence). Trimming took 6 bases from V and 7 from J, leaving 21 bases between them. This CDR3 has 14 amino acids. DNA for the CDR3: TGCAGTGCCCCCCGGTTGGGGAATTATGCTGGCTACACCTTC. The encoded protein is CSAPRLGNYAGYTF.

Turning to this clonotype: The junction differs from germline at one of its ends, possibly a read error. The V and J genes are TRBV27 and TRBJ2-7; D might be TRBD1 or TRBD2, each matching 5 bases. This CDR3 region has 15 residues. Germline V CDR1 and CDR2: MNHEY, SMNVEV (reference sequence). CDR3 sequence (DNA): TGTGCCAGCCGTTTCGGGACCAGGTCCTCCTACGAGCAGTACTTC. It specifies CASRFGTRSSYEQYF.

This clonotype appeared a few times. This chain connects TRBV5-1 to TRBJ1-2; possible D gene TRBD1, 5 bases. V lost 3 bases and J 8 bases, leaving 14 bases between the germline ends. The CDR3 loop spans 13 amino acids. Germline V lookup: CDR1 SGHRS, CDR2 YFSETQ. The CDR3 DNA reads as TGCGCCAGCAGCTCAGACCAGGGCGGCGGCTACACCTTC. It yields the protein CASSSDQGGGYTF.

The chain employs TRBV12-3 or TRBV12-4 and TRBJ2-1, with D hard to call. The CDR3 is 12 amino acids. The V end lost 4 bases, the J end lost 8 bases, and 9 bases lay between the germline ends. The CDR3 protein is CASSWRNDEQFF. DNA of the CDR3: TGTGCCAGCAGTTGGCGTAACGATGAGCAGTTCTTC.

In its sample, this clonotype was seen a few times. The chain employs TRBV28 and TRBJ2-5; TRBD1 is a possible D gene (5 bases). The germline V and J ends were trimmed by 3 bases and 3 bases, with 26 bases remaining between them. This CDR3 has 19 amino acids. Germline V CDR1 and CDR2: MDHEN, SYDVKM. CDR3 DNA: TGTGCCAGCAGTTTCCAAAGCAGTGGACACACCAGAACAAAAGAGACCCAGTACTTC. Amino acids: CASSFQSSGHTRTKETQYF. Based on the CDR3 plus reference TRBV28 and TRBJ2-5, the full variable domain is DVKVTQSSRYLVKRTGEKVFLECVQDMDHENMFWYRQDPGLGLRLIYFSYDVKMKEKGDIPEGYSVSREKKERFSLILESASTNQTSMYLCASSFQSSGHTRTKETQYFGPGTRLLVL.

This clonotype was seen only a few times. The gene calls are TRBV3-1 and TRBJ2-7; 11 bases agree with TRBD1. Germline CDR1 LGHDT, CDR2 YNNKEL (reference sequence). The CDR3 covers 15 residues. Losses at the gene ends were 4 bases for V and 4 bases for J; bases not matched to a gene: 6. This chain's CDR3 is CASSPWDRGKYEQYF. The DNA for the CDR3 is TGTGCCAGCAGCCCTTGGGACAGGGGGAAATACGAGCAGTACTTC.

V and J are TRBV20-1 and TRBJ2-1; 12 bases line up with TRBD2. Per the germline V gene, CDR1 is DFQATT and CDR2 is SNEGSKA (reference sequence). The CDR3 spans 16 residues. After removal of 0 bases from V and 9 bases from J, the junction contained 9 bases not matched to a gene. The CDR3 is CSARDQTGLAGPEQFF. CDR3 in DNA: TGCAGTGCTAGAGATCAGACCGGACTAGCGGGGCCTGAGCAGTTCTTC.

This clonotype was detected a few times. The V and J genes are TRBV7-2 and TRBJ2-5; D call uncertain. This CDR3 has 16 amino acids. CDR1 and CDR2 from the germline V gene are SGHTA and FQGNSA. V was cut by 4 bases and J by 5 bases, with 20 bases left in between. The CDR3 protein is CASSWARATARETQYF. The CDR3 coding sequence is TGTGCCAGCAGCTGGGCCCGGGCCACCGCGAGGGAGACCCAGTACTTC.

V gene TRBV27 combines with J gene TRBJ2-7; 7 nucleotides align to TRBD1. CDR1 and CDR2 from the germline V gene are MNHEY and SMNVEV (reference sequence). The CDR3 totals 14 residues. V trimming: 5 bases; J trimming: 2 bases; junction bases outside the gene matches: 6. CDR3 sequence reads: CASSHLGQTYEQYF. The CDR3 nucleotides are TGTGCCAGCAGTCACTTGGGACAGACCTACGAGCAGTACTTC.

This clonotype showed up just a few times. CDR3: CSASKVGTEAFF. CDR3 bases: TGCAGTGCTAGCAAGGTGGGCACTGAAGCTTTCTTT. This rearrangement joins TRBV20-1 to TRBJ1-1; D gene unclear. This CDR3 comprises 12 residues. V was pared by 3 bases and J by 4 bases, with 9 bases between. The germline V gene has CDR1 DFQATT and CDR2 SNEGSKA (reference sequence).

This clonotype was found a few times. The gene calls are TRBV21-1 and TRBJ2-7; TRBD1 is taken as the D call from the table, unchecked against the DNA. TRBV21-1 counts as a pseudogene. The CDR3 contains 18 residues. The CDR3 DNA follows: TGTGCCAGCAGCAAAGAGGGCTCAGGCGGCGGCGGGACCTACGAGCAGTACTTC. Its translation: CASSKEGSGGGGTYEQYF.

This clonotype was detected only a few times. The chain recombines TRBV20-1 with TRBJ2-7; 15 bases match TRBD2. V shed 4 bases and J 4 bases; nucleotides not matched to a gene: 2. The CDR3 extends over 14 amino acids. Germline-derived CDR1 and CDR2 are DFQATT and SNEGSKA (reference sequence). CDR3 sequence (DNA): TGCAGTGCTATCGGGACTAGCGGGGGGTACGAGCAGTACTTC. This sequence encodes CSAIGTSGGYEQYF.

The rearrangement joins TRBV5-1 to TRBJ1-4; D possibly corresponds to TRBD1 (5 bases). The germline V gene encodes CDR1 SGHRS and CDR2 YFSETQ. Trimming took 0 bases from V and 4 from J, leaving 13 bases between them. The length of the CDR3 is 16 residues. The CDR3 DNA is TGCGCCAGCAGCTTGGATTCGAGGGGCAATAATGAAAAACTGTTTTTT. It specifies CASSLDSRGNNEKLFF. Based on the CDR3 plus reference TRBV5-1 and TRBJ1-4, the full variable domain is KAGVTQTPRYLIKTRGQQVTLSCSPISGHRSVSWYQQTPGQGLQFLFEYFSETQRNKGNFPGRFSGRQFSNSRSEMNVSTLELGDSALYLCASSLDSRGNNEKLFFGSGTQLSVL.

The V gene is TRBV6-5, the J gene TRBJ1-4; unclear D gene. This CDR3 region has 14 residues. Trimming left V 6 bases short and J 7 bases short, with 15 bases between. CDR1 and CDR2 (germline): MNHEY, SVGAGI. The CDR3 coding sequence is TGTGCCAGCAGGAGCGGACGCCGGTTTGAAAAACTGTTTTTT. Translation: CASRSGRRFEKLFF.

The gene calls are TRBV2 and TRBJ1-2, with TRBD1 as a possible D gene (5 bases). The CDR3 consists of 13 residues. V dropped 2 bases and J dropped 8 bases, with 12 bases sitting between them. Germline CDR1 SNHLY, CDR2 FYNNEI. Here the CDR3 reads CASSEQGPRGYTF. Written as DNA, the CDR3 is TGTGCCAGCAGTGAACAGGGCCCGCGGGGCTACACCTTC.

This clonotype was seen a handful of times. This chain uses TRBV7-9 with TRBJ2-1, with D maybe TRBD2 (5 bases). Trimming pared 5 bases from V and 6 bases from J, leaving 11 bases between. Germline V lookup: CDR1 SEHNR, CDR2 FQNEAQ (reference sequence). The CDR3 runs 13 residues. The CDR3 spells CASSPGSLNEQFF. As DNA, the CDR3 is TGTGCCAGCAGCCCGGGGAGTCTCAATGAGCAGTTCTTC. Full variable domain (rest looked up from reference TRBV7-9 and TRBJ2-1): DTGVSQNPRHKITKRGQNVTFRCDPISEHNRLYWYRQTLGQGPEFLTYFQNEAQLEKSRLLSDRFSAERPKGSFSTLEIQRTEQGDSAMYLCASSPGSLNEQFFGPGTRLTVL.

The chain links TRBV9 to TRBJ2-5, with no clear D. CDR1 is SGDLS and CDR2 is YYNGEE in the germline V gene. The CDR3 length is 15 residues. Between the trimmed V and J ends, which lost 1 base and 1 base, there was a span of 11 bases. CDR3: CASSVLSGVQETQYF. The CDR3 region has the DNA TGTGCCAGCAGCGTACTATCAGGAGTCCAAGAGACCCAGTACTTC.

The rearrangement uses TRBV5-1 and TRBJ1-2; TRBD1 is a possible D gene (5 bases). Germline-derived CDR1 and CDR2 are SGHRS and YFSETQ. This CDR3 is 11 amino acids long. V lost 6 bases to trimming and J lost 5 bases, with 8 bases between them. The CDR3 sequence is CASTAGYGYTF. In DNA form, the CDR3 reads TGCGCCAGCACGGCAGGGTATGGCTACACCTTC.

The rearrangement uses TRBV11-2 and TRBJ1-1, with 10 positions matching TRBD1. V gave up 5 bases and J gave up 4 bases; unmatched junction bases: 13. CDR3 length: 17 residues. Germline CDR1 and CDR2: SGHAT and FQNNGV. The CDR3: CASSRHGTGDWGTEAFF. In DNA form, the CDR3 reads TGTGCCAGCAGCAGACATGGGACAGGGGACTGGGGCACTGAAGCTTTCTTT.

This chain uses TRBV6-1 with TRBJ2-1; TRBD2 matches at 13 bases. The CDR3 runs to 12 residues. V shed 6 bases and J 10 bases; nucleotides not matched to a gene: 0. Germline loops: CDR1 MNHNS, CDR2 SASEGT. The CDR3 DNA sequence: TGTGCCAGCAGGACTAGCGGGGGGGAGCAGTTCTTC. Translating it yields CASRTSGGEQFF.

The chain is built from TRBV7-9 and TRBJ2-7; possibly TRBD1 or TRBD2 for D (5 bases each). Trimming cost V 5 bases and J 6 bases, with 20 bases left between them. This CDR3 is 15 amino acids long. Germline V gene lookup returns CDR1 SEHNR and CDR2 FQNEAQ (reference sequence). CDR3 DNA sequence: TGTGCCAGCAGCCCGACCCCTGGGGGAGAGGGCGAGCAGTACTTC. Translation gives CASSPTPGGEGEQYF.

This chain uses TRBV7-2 with TRBJ2-6; TRBD1 aligns across 10 bases. Trimming took 7 bases from V and 3 from J; bases not matched to a gene: 6. The CDR3 is 16 amino acids. Germline V gene lookup returns CDR1 SGHTA and CDR2 FQGNSA. In DNA, the CDR3 is TGTGCCAGCACCAAGGACAGGGGGAGTGGGGCCAACGTCCTGACTTTC. It codes for CASTKDRGSGANVLTF.

This clonotype was observed a few times. The chain employs TRBV5-4 and TRBJ2-4; 8 bases line up with TRBD1. Per the germline V gene, CDR1 is SGHNT and CDR2 is YYREEE (reference sequence). The V segment lost 1 base and the J segment 8 bases; nucleotides outside the gene matches: 5. This CDR3 contains 14 residues. The CDR3 protein is CASSLRGQGYIQYF. The DNA of the CDR3 is TGTGCCAGCAGCTTGAGAGGACAGGGTTACATTCAGTACTTC.